The source of this TCR beta chain is a study of CD8 T cells in Susac syndrome. Study information: When their blood was taken, the Susac syndrome patients had either not yet had any therapy, were taking corticosteroids, or were taking intravenous immunoglobulin alone.

From blood CD8+ and CD4+ T cells, TCR beta sequences were generated. TEMRA cells were FACS-enriched, while CD8+ and CD4+ T cells were negatively isolated. This CDR3 comprises 16 residues. Germline CDR1 and CDR2: MGHRA and YSYEKL. The V segment lost 3 bases and the J segment 5 bases; nucleotides outside the gene matches: 8. An amount of RNA that ranged from roughly 0.5 to 1 ug was reverse transcribed with random hexamers. Each CDR3 protein is one row after TCRdb ran MiXCR on the immunoSEQ multiplex PCR reads. The sample gives around 170,000 distinct CDR3 sequences, roughly 95% of which show up once; 0.095% to 0.15% is in the top ten.

Sequencing was done on a sample of CD4+ T cells from PBMCs. The chain has TRBV4-1 and TRBJ2-2; 8 nucleotides agree with TRBD1. This clonotype was sampled from a human donor with Susac syndrome. Here the CDR3 reads CASSHPTGASTGELFF. The CDR3 DNA follows: TGCGCCAGCAGCCACCCGACAGGGGCCTCTACCGGGGAGCTGTTTTTT.